These 11 T cell receptor beta chains were sequenced from one sample in a study of T cells in Graves' hyperthyroidism and ophthalmopathy. Template material for amplifying TCR beta CDR3 regions consisted of RNA transcripts. Initially, a first-round RT-PCR of the TCR CDR3 employed the HTBI primer set. MiXCR, applied by TCRdb to the multiplex PCR reads, yields one record per CDR3 protein. The sample shows approximately 430,000 distinct CDR3 sequences, under 15% of them seen only once. The sample was blood. The source is a man aged 18 to 29 with Graves' ophthalmopathy.

This clonotype was seen at least ten times. This chain links TRBV2 with TRBJ2-5; D is uncertain. CDR1 SNHLY and CDR2 FYNNEI come from the germline V gene. V was shortened by 6 bases and J by 6 bases, with 11 bases between the two germline ends. The CDR3 extends over 12 amino acids. CDR3 sequence reads: CASRRTAKTQYF. The CDR3 region has the DNA TGTGCCAGCAGGAGAACTGCAAAGACCCAGTACTTC. Complete variable domain (other parts from reference TRBV2 and TRBJ2-5): EPEVTQTPSHQVTQMGQEVILRCVPISNHLYFYWYRQILGQKVEFLVSFYNNEISEKSEIFDDQFSVERPDGSNFTLKIRSTKLEDSAMYFCASRRTAKTQYFGPGTRLLVL.

This clonotype was counted many times. The chain couples TRBV30 to TRBJ2-5; 10 bases line up with TRBD1. Germline trimming cut 0 bases from V and 4 bases from J; bases unmatched to any gene: 5. In germline, CDR1 is GTSNPN, CDR2 SVGIG (reference sequence). The CDR3 consists of 15 residues. CDR3 in amino acids: CAWSVGQGGGETQYF. CDR3 DNA: TGTGCCTGGAGTGTAGGACAGGGGGGGGGAGAGACCCAGTACTTC.

The chain uses TRBV10-3 and TRBJ1-2; TRBD1 aligns across 9 bases. Germline V gives CDR1 ENHRY, CDR2 SYGVKD. The CDR3 consists of 12 residues. V gave up 9 bases and J gave up 2 bases; unmatched junction bases: 1. The CDR3 spells CAIGTGNYGYTF. CDR3 DNA: TGTGCCATAGGGACAGGGAACTATGGCTACACCTTC.

The sample holds many counts of this clonotype. This chain connects TRBV13 to TRBJ2-2, with unresolved D. The V end lost 6 bases, the J end lost 3 bases, and 8 bases lay between the germline ends. The CDR3 runs to 13 residues. Germline values: CDR1 PRHDT, CDR2 FYEKMQ (reference sequence). This chain's CDR3 is CASSSTDTGELFF. CDR3 coding DNA: TGTGCCAGCAGTTCGACTGACACCGGGGAGCTGTTTTTT.

This clonotype turned up a few times. The chain combines TRBV27 with TRBJ2-3, with 9 bases matching TRBD1. Trimming removed 4 bases from V and 4 bases from J; junction bases left unmatched: 3. Germline-derived CDR1 and CDR2 are MNHEY and SMNVEV (reference sequence). The CDR3 has 14 amino acids. CDR3 in DNA: TGTGCCAGCAGTTGGGACAGGGATGCAGATACGCAGTATTTT. Translation: CASSWDRDADTQYF.

This clonotype was detected many times. The V and J genes are TRBV15 and TRBJ2-7; tentatively, D is TRBD2 (6 bases). The CDR3 contains 16 residues. CDR1 is LNHNV, CDR2 YYDKDF, per germline (reference sequence). The ends were cut back, 0 bases at V and 0 bases at J, with 12 bases in the middle. The CDR3 region is CATSRDPGVSSYEQYF. CDR3 nucleotide sequence: TGTGCCACCAGCAGAGATCCGGGGGTAAGCTCCTACGAGCAGTACTTC.

This clonotype was seen at least ten times. The CDR3 loop reads CASSIDMTEAFF. The CDR3 DNA is TGTGCCAGCAGCATAGACATGACTGAAGCTTTCTTT. The chain uses TRBV7-9 and TRBJ1-1; D is unresolved. The CDR3 contains 12 residues. Germline V gene lookup returns CDR1 SEHNR and CDR2 FQNEAQ (reference sequence). Trimming removed 5 bases from V and 5 bases from J, with 9 bases in between. Using reference TRBV7-9 and TRBJ1-1 for the parts outside the CDR3, the full variable domain is DTGVSQNPRHKITKRGQNVTFRCDPISEHNRLYWYRQTLGQGPEFLTYFQNEAQLEKSRLLSDRFSAERPKGSFSTLEIQRTEQGDSAMYLCASSIDMTEAFFGQGTRLTVV.

V is TRBV3-1 and J is TRBJ2-5, with 13 nucleotides matching TRBD2. The CDR3 is 16 amino acids. CDR1 is LGHDT and CDR2 is YNNKEL in the germline V gene (reference sequence). V was pared by 4 bases and J by 2 bases, with 4 bases of the junction left unmatched. In DNA form, the CDR3 reads TGTGCCAGCAGCCGAGGACTAGCGGGGGTGCAAGAGACCCAGTACTTC. Protein sequence: CASSRGLAGVQETQYF.

This chain uses TRBV2 with TRBJ2-2, with D perhaps TRBD1 (6 bases). The CDR3 is 16 amino acids. Germline CDR1 and CDR2: SNHLY and FYNNEI. Trimming took 6 bases from V and 4 from J, leaving 18 bases between them. The CDR3 DNA follows: TGTGCCAGCAGCCGGAAGGGGCAGGGGACCACCGGGGAGCTGTTTTTT. It codes for CASSRKGQGTTGELFF.

The chain is built from TRBV19 and TRBJ2-1; a possible D gene is TRBD2 (6 bases). CDR3 length: 14 amino acids. The germline CDR1 and CDR2 sequences are LNHDA and SQIVND (reference sequence). V was pared by 5 bases and J by 6 bases, with 14 bases between. In DNA form, the CDR3 reads TGTGCCAGTAGTCCAGCCGTGGGGGGCAATGAGCAGTTCTTC. Translating gives CASSPAVGGNEQFF. Full variable domain (missing parts from reference TRBV19 and TRBJ2-1): DGGITQSPKYLFRKEGQNVTLSCEQNLNHDAMYWYRQDPGQGLRLIYYSQIVNDFQKGDIAEGYSVSREKKESFPLTVTSAQKNPTAFYLCASSPAVGGNEQFFGPGTRLTVL.

The chain has TRBV6-1 and TRBJ1-2; TRBD1 aligns across 8 bases. The CDR3 runs to 13 residues. Germline-derived CDR1 and CDR2 are MNHNS and SASEGT. V lost 4 bases to trimming and J lost 8 bases; unmatched junction nucleotides: 6. The CDR3 region has the DNA TGTGCCAGCAGTGCAGCAGGGGGCGTGGGCTACACCTTC. This encodes CASSAAGGVGYTF.